These 23 T cell receptor beta chains were all obtained from the same sample, sequenced in a study of blood T cell repertoires in COVID-19. Clones were sequenced by immunoSEQ multiplex PCR, and TCRdb holds only the in-frame ones, with some missing. The sample yields 46,000 or so clones, approximately 87% seen once. The sequencing sample was made of peripheral blood. The receptors here all came from a human donor in a cohort sampled during active COVID-19.

The chain recombines TRBV2 with TRBJ1-5; 7 positions agree with TRBD1. Germline lookup yields CDR1 SNHLY and CDR2 FYNNEI. The ends lost 5 bases at V and 2 bases at J; junction bases unmatched: 0. The CDR3 consists of 13 residues. CDR3 DNA sequence: TGTGCCAGCAGTCAGGGGGGCAATCAGCCCCAGCATTTT. Translation: CASSQGGNQPQHF.

This chain uses TRBV19 with TRBJ2-3; 7 nucleotides align to TRBD2. J was trimmed by 1 base and V by 7 bases; bases with no gene match: 2. The germline gives CDR1 LNHDA, CDR2 SQIVND (reference sequence). This CDR3 contains 13 residues. CDR3 DNA: TGTGCCAGTAATGGGGGGGGCACAGATACGCAGTATTTT. It codes for CASNGGGTDTQYF.

This clone was picked up a small number of times. The chain uses TRBV6-2 or TRBV6-3 and TRBJ1-1; D gene unclear. The ends were cut back, 4 bases at V and 0 bases at J, with 6 bases in the middle. The germline V gene encodes CDR1 MNHEY and CDR2 SVGEGT. This CDR3 is 13 amino acids long. In DNA, the CDR3 is TGTGCCAGCAGTTGGGAGGTGAACACTGAAGCTTTCTTT. It specifies CASSWEVNTEAFF.

The chain has TRBV27 and TRBJ1-1; D may be TRBD1 (6 bases). Trimming cost V 8 bases and J 4 bases, with 11 bases left between them. Germline lookup yields CDR1 MNHEY and CDR2 SMNVEV (reference sequence). The CDR3 runs to 12 residues. The CDR3 is CASSVGGTEAFF. For the CDR3, the DNA is TGTGCCAGCTCAGTAGGGGGCACTGAAGCTTTCTTT.

This clone was picked up a small number of times. The gene calls are TRBV28 and TRBJ1-6; no reliable D call. In germline, CDR1 is MDHEN, CDR2 SYDVKM. Trimming took 3 bases from V and 10 from J, leaving 7 bases between them. This CDR3 is 12 amino acids long. CDR3 protein: CASSFAGSPLHF. CDR3 sequence (DNA): TGTGCCAGCAGTTTCGCGGGGTCACCCCTCCACTTT.

This clone has just a few counts. The chain is built from TRBV7-2 and TRBJ1-2; D is possibly TRBD1 (6 bases). The ends were cut back, 0 bases at V and 4 bases at J, with 6 bases in the middle. Germline V gene sequence: CDR1 SGHTA, CDR2 FQGNSA. The CDR3 is 13 residues long. In DNA, the CDR3 is TGTGCCAGCAGCTTAGCAGGGGGCTATGGCTACACCTTC. Amino acids: CASSLAGGYGYTF.

The genes are TRBV28 and TRBJ1-4, with D maybe TRBD1 (5 bases). Trimming removed 6 bases at V and 8 bases at J, with 13 bases between. Germline values: CDR1 MDHEN, CDR2 SYDVKM. The CDR3 consists of 13 residues. The CDR3 loop is CASRPGLWEKLFF. As DNA, the CDR3 is TGTGCCAGCAGACCAGGGCTTTGGGAAAAACTGTTTTTT.

The chain uses TRBV27 and TRBJ1-4, with 9 bases identical to TRBD1. Germline V CDR1 and CDR2: MNHEY, SMNVEV (reference sequence). This CDR3 spans 15 amino acids. V dropped 6 bases and J dropped 4; count of bases not matched to a gene: 6. CDR3 sequence: CASRLHRGLNEKLFF. CDR3 DNA sequence: TGTGCCAGCAGACTCCACAGGGGGCTTAATGAAAAACTGTTTTTT.

The gene calls are TRBV4-1 and TRBJ2-3, with a weak D call TRBD2 (5 bases). This CDR3 is built from 15 residues. V lost 2 bases and J 1 base, leaving 10 bases between the germline ends. Germline V gene lookup returns CDR1 MGHRA and CDR2 YSYEKL. The CDR3 coding sequence is TGCGCCAGCAGCCAAAACGGAGGCGGCACAGATACGCAGTATTTT. As protein: CASSQNGGGTDTQYF.

V is TRBV10-3 and J is TRBJ2-3; 9 positions match TRBD1. V was clipped by 6 bases and J by 0 bases; unmatched bases: 4. The CDR3 runs to 15 residues. Germline-derived CDR1 and CDR2 are ENHRY and SYGVKD. The CDR3 DNA reads TGTGCCATCAGAGCCGGGACAGGGAGCACAGATACGCAGTATTTT. It encodes CAIRAGTGSTDTQYF.

The chain uses TRBV4-3 and TRBJ1-2; D possibly corresponds to TRBD1 (6 bases). With 1 base removed from V and 5 bases from J, the gap between germline ends came to 14 bases. Germline V gene lookup returns CDR1 LGHNA and CDR2 YSLEER. This CDR3 spans 15 amino acids. The CDR3 sequence is CASSQATARGYGYTF. DNA of the CDR3: TGCGCCAGCAGCCAAGCAACCGCTAGGGGGTATGGCTACACCTTC.

The chain uses TRBV3-1 (or the pseudogene TRBV3-2) and TRBJ1-2; D possibly corresponds to TRBD1 (5 bases). There are 16 residues in the CDR3. The germline V gene has CDR1 LGHDT and CDR2 YNNKEL (reference sequence). Trimming pared 0 bases from V and 0 bases from J, leaving 11 bases between. The CDR3 DNA is TGTGCCAGCAGCCAAGAGGGACTTGTTACTAACTATGGCTACACCTTC. Its protein is CASSQEGLVTNYGYTF.

CDR3 region: CASSLTTGFESRQGRNGYTF. The CDR3 nucleotides are TGCGCCAGCAGCTTGACGACAGGCTTTGAATCGAGACAGGGCCGTAATGGCTACACCTTC. This chain joins TRBV5-1 and TRBJ1-2; 7 positions agree with TRBD1. V gave up 1 base and J gave up 6 bases; unmatched junction bases: 24. Germline V gives CDR1 SGHRS, CDR2 YFSETQ. The CDR3 contains 20 residues.

V usage is TRBV7-2 and J usage is TRBJ1-3; weak D call: TRBD1 (6 bases). The germline gives CDR1 SGHTA, CDR2 FQGNSA. This CDR3 spans 15 amino acids. Between the trimmed V and J ends, which lost 5 bases and 0 bases, there was a span of 11 bases. CDR3 DNA sequence: TGTGCCAGCAGCAGACAGGCCGACTCTGGAAACACCATATATTTT. Protein sequence: CASSRQADSGNTIYF.

This chain links TRBV6-2 or TRBV6-3 with TRBJ2-7, with 12 bases matching TRBD2. The germline V gene has CDR1 MNHEY and CDR2 SVGEGT. V lost 6 bases, J lost 0 bases, and 3 bases stayed unmatched. The CDR3 has 15 amino acids. As DNA, the CDR3 is TGTGCCAGCAGCCGACTAGCGGGGGCCTCCTACGAGCAGTACTTC. Protein sequence: CASSRLAGASYEQYF.

This clone was detected only once. This chain links TRBV24-1 with TRBJ1-4, with 8 bases that match TRBD1. Germline V lookup: CDR1 KGHDR, CDR2 SFDVKD. This CDR3 spans 14 amino acids. The ends lost 6 bases at V and 7 bases at J; junction bases unmatched: 6. CDR3: CATSPGGAGEKLFF. In nucleotides, the CDR3 is TGTGCCACCAGTCCAGGGGGCGCGGGTGAAAAACTGTTTTTT.

This chain links TRBV4-1 with TRBJ2-6; D is possibly TRBD1 (5 bases). Germline assignment: CDR1 MGHRA and CDR2 YSYEKL. The CDR3 loop spans 16 amino acids. Trimming left V 1 base short and J 0 bases short, with 7 bases between. This CDR3 reads CASSQAGYSGANVLTF. The CDR3 DNA follows: TGCGCCAGCAGCCAAGCAGGGTACTCTGGGGCCAACGTCCTGACTTTC.

The V call is TRBV28, the J call TRBJ1-6; 7 bases match TRBD1. V trimming: 10 bases; J trimming: 7 bases; junction bases outside the gene matches: 7. The CDR3 extends over 13 amino acids. The germline V gene encodes CDR1 MDHEN and CDR2 SYDVKM. CDR3 protein: CAIPQGPNSPLHF. DNA of the CDR3: TGTGCCATCCCACAGGGGCCCAATTCACCCCTCCACTTT.

Only one count was recorded for this clone. V gene TRBV9 combines with J gene TRBJ1-1; weak D call: TRBD1 (5 bases). Trimming took 0 bases from V and 4 from J, leaving 19 bases between them. Germline assignment: CDR1 SGDLS and CDR2 YYNGEE. The CDR3 extends over 17 amino acids. DNA for the CDR3: TGTGCCAGCAGCGTAGGGGCAGGGATGCTTGGCTTCACTGAAGCTTTCTTT. This translates into CASSVGAGMLGFTEAFF.

The rearrangement links TRBV10-3 to TRBJ2-5, with a possible D match to TRBD2 (6 bases). The CDR3 spans 17 residues. V was clipped by 2 bases and J by 3 bases, with 19 bases between them. CDR1 and CDR2 from the germline V gene are ENHRY and SYGVKD. CDR3: CAISERALRGMEETQYF. In nucleotides, the CDR3 is TGTGCCATCAGTGAGAGAGCTTTACGGGGGATGGAAGAGACCCAGTACTTC.

The CDR3 protein is CAIRRTENNIMNTEAFF. CDR3 nucleotide sequence: TGTGCCATCAGGAGGACAGAAAATAATATAATGAACACTGAAGCTTTCTTT. This chain uses TRBV10-3 with TRBJ1-1, with D possibly matching TRBD1 (6 bases). This CDR3 is built from 17 residues. With 6 bases removed from V and 0 bases from J, the gap between germline ends came to 20 bases. Per the germline V gene, CDR1 is ENHRY and CDR2 is SYGVKD.

The chain uses TRBV19 and TRBJ2-7, with D tentatively TRBD2 (6 bases). Germline CDR1 and CDR2: LNHDA and SQIVND (reference sequence). The CDR3 sequence is 13 residues long. The CDR3 reads CATSRRDSYEQYF. The CDR3 DNA reads TGTGCTACATCTCGGAGGGATTCCTACGAGCAGTACTTC.

The rearrangement links TRBV7-2 to TRBJ2-3; TRBD2 aligns across 11 bases. The CDR3 is made up of 16 amino acids. Germline CDR1 is SGHTA and CDR2 is FQGNSA. V shed 2 bases, J shed 6 bases, and the junction held 7 bases outside the gene matches. Written as DNA, the CDR3 is TGTGCCAGCAGCTTAAATAGCGGGGGGGCAGGGGATACGCAGTATTTT. Protein product: CASSLNSGGAGDTQYF.